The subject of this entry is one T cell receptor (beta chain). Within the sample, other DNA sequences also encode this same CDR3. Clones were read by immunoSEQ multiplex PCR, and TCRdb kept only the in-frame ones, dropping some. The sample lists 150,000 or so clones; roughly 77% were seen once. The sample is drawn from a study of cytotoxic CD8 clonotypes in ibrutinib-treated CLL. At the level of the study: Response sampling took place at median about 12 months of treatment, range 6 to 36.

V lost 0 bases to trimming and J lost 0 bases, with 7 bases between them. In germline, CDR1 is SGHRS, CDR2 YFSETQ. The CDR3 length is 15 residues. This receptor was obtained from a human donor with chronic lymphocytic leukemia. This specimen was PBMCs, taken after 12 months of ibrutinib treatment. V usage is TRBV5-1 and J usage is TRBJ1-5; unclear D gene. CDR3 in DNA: TGCGCCAGCAGCTTGGACGGATATAGCAATCAGCCCCAGCATTTT. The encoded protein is CASSLDGYSNQPQHF.